This T cell receptor (beta chain) derives from a study of blood T cell repertoires in COVID-19. Germline CDR1 and CDR2: KGHSH and LQKENI. Trimming cost V 1 base and J 2 bases; bases outside gene matches: 4. The CDR3 has 15 residues. How the authors handled the data: Reference gene primer amplification gave nucleated cell count estimates. TCRdb's copy holds only in-frame clones and misses some; the assay was immunoSEQ multiplex PCR. V and J calls and clone size are those listed in that table; D and trimming were worked out from the DNA. Of about 220,000 clones in the sample, 70% to 85% were seen once. This TCR was recovered from a woman aged 60-70 years who had recovered from COVID-19. This chain joins TRBV18 and TRBJ1-2, with 7 bases fitting TRBD1. Sequenced input: PBMCs or T cells enriched from blood (not recorded which). The CDR3 bases are TGTGCCAGCTCACCACTCCCGGACAGGAACTATGGCTACACCTTC. This gives the protein CASSPLPDRNYGYTF.